This TCR beta chain was identified in a study of blood T cell repertoires in COVID-19. In the study overall: The analysed material was cDNA or gDNA that came from T cells, B-cell-depleted T cells, or PBMCs.

Methods used by the authors: Amplification of reference gene primers was used by the study to estimate nucleated cell counts. Assay used: immunoSEQ multiplex PCR; TCRdb lists only in-frame clones, some missing. Clone size and V and J calls were adopted from that table, with D and trimming inferred from the DNA. The sample carries about 140,000 clones, around nine tenths recorded once. With 3 bases clipped from V and 7 bases from J, the junction kept 3 bases outside the gene matches. The CDR3 sequence is 14 residues long. The germline gives CDR1 LNHDA, CDR2 SQIVND (reference sequence). The chain links TRBV19 to TRBJ1-5; 10 bases match TRBD1. Sequenced: peripheral blood. The sequence was collected from a woman between 45 and 65 years old with acute or convalescent COVID-19. The CDR3 sequence is CASSIRDRGQPQHF. In DNA, the CDR3 is TGTGCCAGTAGTATTAGGGACAGGGGACAGCCCCAGCATTTT.